This T cell receptor (beta chain) was captured by sequencing in a study of T cell repertoires in cytomegalovirus infection. This clonotype turned up a few times. Its antigen is not identified. The germline gives CDR1 MNHEY, CDR2 SVGEGT. The germline V and J ends were trimmed by 10 bases and 2 bases, with 15 bases remaining between them. The CDR3 has 13 residues. TCRdb processed the reads anew with MiXCR; each CDR3 protein has one entry. Of about 900,000 distinct CDR3 sequences in the sample, around 31% were seen once. This chain links TRBV6-2 or TRBV6-3 with TRBJ2-7; D unresolved. The sequence was collected from a human donor in good health (CMV status not recorded). Some clones in this sample may be carry-over from other donors' samples. The sequenced sample was cultured CD8+ T cells from PBMCs, obtained from culture after CMV antigen stimulation. The CDR3 DNA sequence: TGTGCCACCTCAGGATACAGAGCCTACGAGCAGTACGTC. The encoded protein is CATSGYRAYEQYV.